This TCR beta chain was captured by sequencing in a study of breast tumors, draining lymph nodes, adjacent tissues. TCRdb analysed the multiplex PCR reads with MiXCR anew, one entry per CDR3 protein. The sample includes some 120,000 distinct CDR3 sequences, just under 20% seen only once; the top ten take more than 3%. V lost 9 bases, J lost 1 base, and 16 bases lay in between. Looked up from germline, CDR1 is SGHTA and CDR2 is FQGNSA. This CDR3 is built from 15 residues. Worth noting for this clonotype: A much larger clonotype is one base distant, so this may be a read error.

The lymph nodes were axillary draining lymph nodes from breast cancer patients. This chain links TRBV7-2 with TRBJ2-1, with D perhaps matching TRBD2 (6 bases). The sequenced sample was axillary lymph node tissue. The clonotype originates from a female donor with breast cancer. Some clones in this sample may be carry-over from other donors' samples. The CDR3 sequence is CASSADGGSYNEQFF. The DNA for the CDR3 is TGTGCCAGTAGTGCAGACGGGGGATCCTACAATGAGCAGTTCTTC.